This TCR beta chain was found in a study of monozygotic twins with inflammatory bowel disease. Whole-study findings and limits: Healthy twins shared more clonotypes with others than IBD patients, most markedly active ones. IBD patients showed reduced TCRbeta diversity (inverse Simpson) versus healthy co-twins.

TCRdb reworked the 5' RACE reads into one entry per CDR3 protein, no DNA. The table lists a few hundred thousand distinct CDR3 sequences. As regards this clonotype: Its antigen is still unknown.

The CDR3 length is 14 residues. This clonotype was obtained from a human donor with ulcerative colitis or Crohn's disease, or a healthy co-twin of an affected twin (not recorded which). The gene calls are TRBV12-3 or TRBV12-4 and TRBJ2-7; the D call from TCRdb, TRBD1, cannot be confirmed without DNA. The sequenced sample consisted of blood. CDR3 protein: CASRGTGRGDEQYF.